The T cell receptor (beta chain) described here comes from a study of T cells after yellow fever vaccination. Overall study: Researchers used SMART-Seq v4 Ultra Low Input to prepare fractions that had low cell numbers.

Whole-study results and caveats: A small proportion of clonotypes was detected in both the CD4 and CD8 compartments.

Turning to this clonotype: Its antigen is unknown.

The study made its TCR cDNA through 5'RACE template switching. That step introduced a universal primer site along with UMIs. TCRdb reanalysed the 5' RACE reads using MiXCR and keeps one entry per CDR3 protein. The profile shows about 580,000 distinct CDR3 sequences, about a sixth of them singletons. The CDR3 runs to 17 residues. The V segment lost 0 bases and the J segment 8 bases; nucleotides outside the gene matches: 12. Germline assignment: CDR1 LGHDT and CDR2 YNNKEL (reference sequence). This clonotype originated in a man aged 18 to 30 who received the YFV17D yellow fever vaccine. Sequenced here: PBMCs, sampled 4 to 6 days after the first yellow fever vaccination. V usage is TRBV3-1 and J usage is TRBJ2-1; 8 bases fit TRBD1. The CDR3 bases are TGTGCCAGCAGCCAAGACCTTAGACAGGGGACGGGTCATGAGCAGTTCTTC. It encodes CASSQDLRQGTGHEQFF.